Presented here are 23 T cell receptor beta chains from one specimen sequenced in a study of PD-L1 blockade in urothelial cancer. The assay was immunoSEQ multiplex PCR, and TCRdb's table has in-frame clones only and misses some. The sample has tens of thousands of clones; 70% to 90% are singletons. The time point here: pretreatment peripheral blood. This specimen was PBMCs, taken around atezolizumab (anti-PD-L1) treatment. The receptors were gathered from a man aged 65-85 years with urothelial cancer.

The rearrangement joins TRBV13 to TRBJ1-5, with D possibly being TRBD1 (5 bases). V dropped 0 bases and J dropped 5 bases, with 11 bases sitting between them. CDR3 length: 15 amino acids. CDR1 PRHDT and CDR2 FYEKMQ come from the germline V gene (reference sequence). CDR3 nucleotide sequence: TGTGCCAGCAGCTTAGGGGCAGGGCTCCATCAGCCCCAGCATTTT. This gives the protein CASSLGAGLHQPQHF.

The gene calls are TRBV7-2 and TRBJ1-2, with 12 bases matching TRBD1. V lost 4 bases and J lost 8; bases outside the gene matches: 5. This CDR3 spans 14 amino acids. Germline CDR1 and CDR2: SGHTA and FQGNSA. The CDR3 loop reads CASSYRDRGQGYTF. The CDR3 DNA reads TGTGCCAGCAGCTACCGGGACAGGGGGCAGGGCTACACCTTC. Filled out from reference TRBV7-2 and TRBJ1-2, the complete variable domain reads GAGVSQSPSNKVTEKGKDVELRCDPISGHTALYWYRQSLGQGLEFLIYFQGNSAPDKSGLPSDRFSAERTGGSVSTLTIQRTQQEDSAVYLCASSYRDRGQGYTFGSGTRLTVV.

In its sample, this clone was seen once. The CDR3: CASSLNRGYYGYTF. Written as DNA, the CDR3 is TGTGCCAGCAGCTTAAACAGGGGGTACTATGGCTACACCTTC. This chain links TRBV7-2 with TRBJ1-2, with TRBD1 matching over 8 bases. V was clipped by 2 bases and J by 3 bases; unmatched bases: 2. The CDR3 length is 14 residues. In germline, CDR1 is SGHTA, CDR2 FQGNSA.

This clone has a handful of counts. DNA for the CDR3: TGTGCCAGCACCCCCGTCGGTAGCGGCCCCAAGACCCAGTACTTC. Amino acid sequence: CASTPVGSGPKTQYF. The chain carries TRBV6-5 and TRBJ2-5; D possibly corresponds to TRBD2 (6 bases). Trimming removed 7 bases from V and 6 bases from J, with 21 bases in between. The CDR3 loop spans 15 amino acids. CDR1 is MNHEY and CDR2 is SVGAGI in the germline V gene.

The V and J genes are TRBV28 and TRBJ2-7; D is perhaps TRBD2 (5 bases). Germline V lookup: CDR1 MDHEN, CDR2 SYDVKM. The CDR3 sequence is 14 residues long. Trimming removed 3 bases at V and 4 bases at J, with 13 bases between. CDR3 DNA: TGTGCCAGCAGTTTTCGAGGGAACTTTTACGAGCAGTACTTC. This encodes CASSFRGNFYEQYF.

The chain uses TRBV13 and TRBJ2-2; 7 positions agree with TRBD2. CDR1 PRHDT and CDR2 FYEKMQ come from the germline V gene (reference sequence). CDR3 length: 15 residues. V shed 6 bases and J 2 bases; nucleotides not matched to a gene: 6. The CDR3 region is CASSRTRDNTGELFF. The CDR3 DNA reads as TGTGCCAGCAGTCGGACTAGAGACAACACCGGGGAGCTGTTTTTT.

The rearrangement links TRBV6-5 to TRBJ1-1; a possible D gene is TRBD1 (5 bases). The CDR3 totals 15 residues. The germline gives CDR1 MNHEY, CDR2 SVGAGI. Trimming stripped 6 bases from V and 0 bases from J, with 14 bases between. The DNA of the CDR3 is TGTGCCAGCAGATCAAACGAACAGGTGAACACTGAAGCTTTCTTT. Translating gives CASRSNEQVNTEAFF.

The V and J genes are TRBV5-6 and TRBJ2-7; the match to TRBD2 covers 14 bases. Germline lookup yields CDR1 SGHDT and CDR2 YYEEEE. The length of the CDR3 is 16 residues. With 4 bases clipped from V and 3 bases from J, the junction kept 6 bases outside the gene matches. The CDR3 nucleotides are TGTGCCAGCAGCGGGGGACTAGCGGGAGTCGACTACGAGCAGTACTTC. This codes for CASSGGLAGVDYEQYF.

The J gene is TRBJ1-1, the V gene TRBV19, with TRBD1 as a possible D gene (5 bases). Germline V gene data show CDR1 as LNHDA and CDR2 as SQIVND (reference sequence). V was shortened by 5 bases and J by 10 bases, with 8 bases between the two germline ends. The CDR3 runs 10 residues. The CDR3 is CASSQGPAFF. The DNA of the CDR3 is TGTGCCAGTAGTCAGGGCCCAGCTTTCTTT.

V gene TRBV27 combines with J gene TRBJ2-7, with a possible D match to TRBD1 (7 bases). V was pared by 5 bases and J by 0 bases, with 14 bases between. Per germline, CDR1 MNHEY and CDR2 SMNVEV (reference sequence). This CDR3 is 15 amino acids long. CDR3 sequence reads: CASSRAGQPSYEQYF. The CDR3 DNA reads TGTGCCAGCAGTCGGGCGGGACAGCCCTCCTACGAGCAGTACTTC.

This clone was seen only a few times. This rearrangement joins TRBV19 to TRBJ1-4; possible D gene TRBD1, 6 bases. Trimming pared 3 bases from V and 7 bases from J, leaving 15 bases between. The CDR3 extends over 15 amino acids. The germline CDR1 and CDR2 sequences are LNHDA and SQIVND (reference sequence). The CDR3 DNA follows: TGTGCCAGTAGTATCCTCCTAACAGGGCGTGAAAAACTGTTTTTT. Translation gives CASSILLTGREKLFF.

This clone occurred once. The genes are TRBV20-1 and TRBJ2-1; D gene ambiguous. Trimming pared 4 bases from V and 8 bases from J, leaving 9 bases between. The CDR3 loop spans 11 amino acids. Germline CDR1 DFQATT, CDR2 SNEGSKA (reference sequence). The CDR3 reads CSATVADEQFF. The CDR3 DNA reads TGCAGTGCTACAGTAGCAGATGAGCAGTTCTTC.

This chain joins TRBV5-1 and TRBJ2-5; D might be TRBD2 (6 bases). This CDR3 spans 14 amino acids. Germline V CDR1 and CDR2: SGHRS, YFSETQ. The ends were cut back, 8 bases at V and 0 bases at J, with 14 bases in the middle. Written as DNA, the CDR3 is TGCGCCAGGGGGGGATCCCCGTACCAAGAGACCCAGTACTTC. Amino acids: CARGGSPYQETQYF.

J is TRBJ2-1 and V is TRBV28; D is possibly TRBD1 (6 bases). Trimming removed 5 bases at V and 8 bases at J, with 19 bases between. CDR1 MDHEN and CDR2 SYDVKM come from the germline V gene. CDR3 size: 15 residues. The CDR3 is CASSVQGPSGDEQFF. The CDR3, as DNA: TGTGCCAGCAGTGTACAGGGTCCCTCGGGCGATGAGCAGTTCTTC.

The rearrangement joins TRBV27 to TRBJ2-3; D call uncertain. The V gene's germline CDR1 is MNHEY and CDR2 SMNVEV (reference sequence). CDR3 length: 15 residues. The germline V and J ends were trimmed by 5 bases and 3 bases, with 15 bases remaining between them. The CDR3 DNA follows: TGTGCCAGCAGTAACGAGTATCTGGTTACAGATACGCAGTATTTT. Translation gives CASSNEYLVTDTQYF.

The chain links TRBV28 to TRBJ2-7; the match to TRBD2 covers 12 bases. CDR1 is MDHEN, CDR2 SYDVKM, per germline. The trim removed 4 bases at V and 4 bases at J, leaving 5 bases unmatched. CDR3 size: 15 residues. CDR3 sequence reads: CASSSRLAGVYEQYF. Written as DNA, the CDR3 is TGTGCCAGCAGTTCCCGACTAGCGGGAGTTTACGAGCAGTACTTC. The full variable domain, rest sourced from reference TRBV28 and TRBJ2-7, is DVKVTQSSRYLVKRTGEKVFLECVQDMDHENMFWYRQDPGLGLRLIYFSYDVKMKEKGDIPEGYSVSREKKERFSLILESASTNQTSMYLCASSSRLAGVYEQYFGPGTRLTVT.

The V gene is TRBV11-2, the J gene TRBJ1-3; D unclear. Germline assignment: CDR1 SGHAT and CDR2 FQNNGV. With 6 bases removed from V and 4 bases from J, the gap between germline ends came to 4 bases. The CDR3 contains 11 residues. The CDR3 reads CASSSGNTIYF. The CDR3 DNA reads as TGTGCCAGCAGTTCAGGAAACACCATATATTTT.

The sample holds one count of this clone. The V call is TRBV19, the J call TRBJ1-2; a possible D gene is TRBD1 (6 bases). Per the germline V gene, CDR1 is LNHDA and CDR2 is SQIVND (reference sequence). This CDR3 spans 16 amino acids. V lost 3 bases to trimming and J lost 4 bases, with 18 bases between them. CDR3 in amino acids: CASSIGAENRVYGYTF. The CDR3 nucleotides are TGTGCCAGTAGTATTGGGGCGGAAAACAGGGTCTATGGCTACACCTTC.

The chain combines TRBV11-1 with TRBJ2-1; no clear D. CDR1 SGHAT and CDR2 FQDESV come from the germline V gene (reference sequence). Trimming shortened V by 1 base and J by 4 bases, and 11 bases separated the two germline ends. The CDR3 sequence is 15 residues long. The CDR3 here is CASSLEHRGYNEQFF. DNA of the CDR3: TGTGCCAGCAGCTTAGAGCACCGCGGATACAATGAGCAGTTCTTC.

The V and J genes are TRBV4-3 and TRBJ2-2; the D is unclear. The V end lost 5 bases, the J end lost 0 bases, and 7 bases lay between the germline ends. The CDR3 is 14 residues long. Germline lookup yields CDR1 LGHNA and CDR2 YSLEER. The CDR3 reads CASSYSPNTGELFF. CDR3 coding DNA: TGCGCCAGCAGCTATTCCCCGAACACCGGGGAGCTGTTTTTT.

CDR3 DNA sequence: TGTGCCAGCAGCTCGGGACTAGCGGGAAGCCCCTACAATGAGCAGTTCTTC. Its translation is CASSSGLAGSPYNEQFF. V and J are TRBV7-3 and TRBJ2-1; TRBD2 aligns across 13 bases. Losses at the gene ends were 4 bases for V and 2 bases for J; bases not matched to a gene: 5. CDR3 length: 17 amino acids. Germline V gene sequence: CDR1 SGHTA, CDR2 FQGTGA.

The chain carries TRBV4-1 and TRBJ2-5, with 10 bases fitting TRBD2. The CDR3 sequence is 15 residues long. Trimming cost V 3 bases and J 3 bases; bases outside gene matches: 4. Germline V gene lookup returns CDR1 MGHRA and CDR2 YSYEKL. The CDR3 DNA reads as TGCGCCAGCAGCCACTCAGCGGGAGGGAAAGAGACCCAGTACTTC. Its protein is CASSHSAGGKETQYF.

The genes are TRBV19 and TRBJ2-3; weak D call: TRBD2 (6 bases). Germline V CDR1 and CDR2: LNHDA, SQIVND (reference sequence). This CDR3 comprises 16 residues. The V end was cut by 0 bases, the J end by 5 bases, with 15 bases between. DNA for the CDR3: TGTGCCAGTAGTATAGATTCACAGGCCGGGGGAGATACGCAGTATTTT. Residues: CASSIDSQAGGDTQYF.